The TCR beta chain under discussion was sequenced for a study of technical replicates of blood from a handful of donors. Produced via immunoSEQ multiplex PCR; TCRdb's table is partial and in-frame only. The sample holds some 62,000 clones, around 90% seen once. The V gene end was trimmed by 0 bases and the J gene end by 5 bases; junction bases not matched to a gene: 16. The CDR3 length is 19 residues. Germline loops: CDR1 SGHRS, CDR2 YFSETQ. The source is a human donor in good health. Some clones in this sample may be carry-over from other donors' samples. V and J are TRBV5-1 and TRBJ2-2; 7 nucleotides align to TRBD2. Sample: PBMCs. CDR3 nucleotide sequence: TGCGCCAGCAGCTTGGTTTCGATCTCCTCTAGCGGAGGAACCGGGGAGCTGTTTTTT. Translated, it gives CASSLVSISSSGGTGELFF.